This T cell receptor (beta chain) was obtained from a study of T cells in women clearing cervical HPV infection. For the study at large: Controls gave blood once infection was undetectable; cases at lesion identification.

Clones were read by immunoSEQ multiplex PCR, and TCRdb kept only the in-frame ones, dropping some. The sample totals about 22,000 clones. Input material: blood buffy coat. The sequence was collected from a woman aged 18 to 75 with a cervical HPV16 infection that either progressed to CIN3+ or cleared (not recorded which).

The CDR3 reads CASSRDRLNEKLFF. The covered CDR3 bases are TGTGCCAGCTCACGGGACAGACTAAATGAAAAG. The rearrangement joins TRBV18 to TRBJ2-2; 7 bases are a match to TRBD1. The CDR3 is cut off 3 residues early in the read; its end comes from the germline J gene. CDR1 is KGHSH, CDR2 LQKENI, per germline. The CDR3 is 14 amino acids.